The 18 T cell receptor beta chains below were found in one sample sequenced in a study of cytomegalovirus exposure and HLA in healthy donors. TCRdb keeps only in-frame clones here, not all; method: immunoSEQ multiplex PCR. The table records roughly 300,000 clones, approximately 90% of them present only once. The source material was PBMCs. These receptors originate from a woman aged 18-29 years in good health and CMV-seronegative.

The chain recombines TRBV6-1 with TRBJ2-1; D remains unclear. The CDR3 spans 10 residues. Trimming left V 8 bases short and J 7 bases short, with 6 bases between. Germline CDR1 MNHNS, CDR2 SASEGT. CDR3: CASAENEQFF. The CDR3 DNA reads TGTGCCAGCGCGGAAAATGAGCAGTTCTTC.

This clone came up once. The gene calls are TRBV7-3 and TRBJ2-1; 11 bases are a match to TRBD2. The CDR3 totals 16 residues. From germline, CDR1 is SGHTA and CDR2 FQGTGA. V was pared by 2 bases and J by 6 bases, with 6 bases of the junction left unmatched. The chain's CDR3 is CASSLDRLAGFNEQFF. In DNA form, the CDR3 reads TGTGCCAGCAGCTTAGACCGACTAGCGGGGTTCAATGAGCAGTTCTTC.

The chain links TRBV9 to TRBJ1-1, with D perhaps TRBD1 (5 bases). V dropped 10 bases and J dropped 3 bases, with 16 bases sitting between them. There are 13 residues in the CDR3. CDR1 and CDR2 (germline): SGDLS, YYNGEE. The CDR3 sequence is CAQTRGFDTEAFF. In nucleotides, the CDR3 is TGTGCCCAAACCCGGGGGTTTGACACTGAAGCTTTCTTT.

This chain links TRBV5-4 with TRBJ1-2; 9 bases agree with TRBD1. V lost 4 bases and J lost 8; bases outside the gene matches: 21. From germline, CDR1 is SGHNT and CDR2 YYREEE (reference sequence). The CDR3 spans 18 residues. DNA for the CDR3: TGTGCCAGCAGCCGTGGGGGGGGGACAGGGAGGGCCTTGGAAGGCTACACCTTC. Protein sequence: CASSRGGGTGRALEGYTF.

The V gene is TRBV10-3, the J gene TRBJ2-5; possibly TRBD1 for D (5 bases). From germline, CDR1 is ENHRY and CDR2 SYGVKD. V was cut by 3 bases and J by 0 bases, with 11 bases left in between. This CDR3 contains 15 residues. CDR3 in amino acids: CAISEGLRDQETQYF. CDR3 DNA: TGTGCCATCAGTGAAGGTCTCAGGGACCAAGAGACCCAGTACTTC.

This clone has only a few counts. This CDR3 is CASSPRQGVNTEAFF. CDR3 nucleotide sequence: TGTGCCAGCAGCCCCAGACAGGGCGTGAACACTGAAGCTTTCTTT. The rearrangement links TRBV7-2 to TRBJ1-1, with 7 bases fitting TRBD1. Germline loops: CDR1 SGHTA, CDR2 FQGNSA. This CDR3 comprises 15 residues. Trimming at V came to 5 bases and at J to 0 bases, leaving 6 bases not matched to a gene.

This clone has just a few counts. The chain employs TRBV6-5 and TRBJ2-7; 7 bases line up with TRBD2. Trimming at V came to 2 bases and at J to 4 bases, leaving 11 bases not matched to a gene. This CDR3 is built from 16 residues. Germline CDR1 and CDR2: MNHEY and SVGAGI. CDR3 nucleotide sequence: TGTGCCAGCAGTTACGCAGCGGGGACGGGCATATACGAGCAGTACTTC. This sequence encodes CASSYAAGTGIYEQYF.

This CDR3 reads CASSLWGPPYEQYF. As DNA, the CDR3 is TGTGCCAGCAGTTTGTGGGGGCCCCCCTACGAGCAGTACTTC. This chain joins TRBV27 and TRBJ2-7; maybe TRBD1 (6 bases). Germline CDR1 reads MNHEY; CDR2 reads SMNVEV (reference sequence). The CDR3 contains 14 residues. Trimming pared 3 bases from V and 2 bases from J, leaving 11 bases between.

The gene calls are TRBV4-3 and TRBJ2-7; possible D gene TRBD2, 6 bases. Per germline, CDR1 LGHNA and CDR2 YSLEER. This CDR3 spans 16 amino acids. The V gene lost 0 bases and the J gene lost 2 bases, with 14 bases spanning the gap. DNA of the CDR3: TGCGCCAGCAGCCAAGAAGCAGCTAGCGAGACCTACGAGCAGTACTTC. Translated: CASSQEAASETYEQYF.

This clone was detected a few times. The chain couples TRBV6-1 to TRBJ1-2; D is perhaps TRBD1 (6 bases). Germline loops: CDR1 MNHNS, CDR2 SASEGT. This CDR3 contains 14 residues. Trimming took off 3 bases at V and 4 bases at J, with 12 bases between the two ends. The CDR3 reads CASSEVQGFYGYTF. The DNA for the CDR3 is TGTGCCAGCAGTGAGGTACAGGGTTTCTATGGCTACACCTTC.

V is TRBV5-1 and J is TRBJ2-1; D possibly corresponds to TRBD2 (6 bases). Germline V CDR1 and CDR2: SGHRS, YFSETQ. V was shortened by 3 bases and J by 2 bases, with 12 bases between the two germline ends. The CDR3 is made up of 15 amino acids. The CDR3, as DNA: TGCGCCAGCAGCTCGGGGCGGGAAGCCTACAATGAGCAGTTCTTC. It yields the protein CASSSGREAYNEQFF.

The chain employs TRBV27 and TRBJ2-1; TRBD2 matches at 15 bases. The CDR3 spans 20 residues. Losses at the gene ends were 3 bases for V and 9 bases for J; bases not matched to a gene: 18. Germline values: CDR1 MNHEY, CDR2 SMNVEV (reference sequence). This CDR3 reads CASSLYTSHGLAGGPGEQFF. The DNA for the CDR3 is TGTGCCAGCAGTTTGTACACCTCACACGGACTAGCGGGAGGGCCTGGTGAGCAGTTCTTC.

The V gene is TRBV7-7, the J gene TRBJ2-5; D perhaps matches TRBD2 (6 bases). Germline V CDR1 and CDR2: SSHAT, FNYEAQ (reference sequence). The CDR3 contains 15 residues. With 5 bases removed from V and 4 bases from J, the gap between germline ends came to 17 bases. CDR3 residues: CASSPRHGSGETQYF. The CDR3 region has the DNA TGTGCCAGCAGCCCGCGACACGGGAGTGGAGAGACCCAGTACTTC.

This rearrangement joins TRBV6-5 to TRBJ1-1; D ambiguous. The ends were cut back, 2 bases at V and 1 base at J, with 11 bases in the middle. The CDR3 contains 15 residues. CDR1 is MNHEY and CDR2 is SVGAGI in the germline V gene. The CDR3 nucleotides read TGTGCCAGCAGTTACAGCCCCACCCCGAACACTGAAGCTTTCTTT. This translates into CASSYSPTPNTEAFF.

The chain uses TRBV4-2 and TRBJ2-7, with 8 nucleotides matching TRBD1. V lost 0 bases and J lost 2; bases outside the gene matches: 3. The CDR3 is made up of 15 amino acids. Looked up from germline, CDR1 is LGHNA and CDR2 is YNFKEQ. In nucleotides, the CDR3 is TGTGCCAGCAGCCAAGATTGGACAGGGACCTACGAGCAGTACTTC. It translates to CASSQDWTGTYEQYF.

The rearrangement uses TRBV9 and TRBJ2-2; 12 bases are a match to TRBD2. This CDR3 has 18 amino acids. Germline V gene sequence: CDR1 SGDLS, CDR2 YYNGEE. J was trimmed by 4 bases and V by 0 bases; bases with no gene match: 7. CDR3 region: CASSVAVTSGSSTGELFF. CDR3 in DNA: TGTGCCAGCAGCGTAGCAGTGACTAGCGGGAGTAGCACCGGGGAGCTGTTTTTT.

The chain carries TRBV7-8 and TRBJ2-1, with TRBD2 matching over 8 bases. Germline loops: CDR1 SGHVS, CDR2 FQNEAQ. This CDR3 has 16 amino acids. V dropped 5 bases and J dropped 8; count of bases not matched to a gene: 14. CDR3 sequence: CASSNPPGTRFDEQFF. CDR3 bases: TGTGCCAGCAGCAACCCCCCCGGGACTAGGTTCGATGAGCAGTTCTTC. Drawing the rest from reference TRBV7-8 and TRBJ2-1, the complete variable domain is GAGVSQSPRYKVAKRGQDVALRCDPISGHVSLFWYQQALGQGPEFLTYFQNEAQLDKSGLPSDRFFAERPEGSVSTLKIQRTQQEDSAVYLCASSNPPGTRFDEQFFGPGTRLTVL.

Only one count was recorded for this clone. This same CDR3 is encoded by further DNA sequences in the sample. V is TRBV5-1 and J is TRBJ2-3, with 12 bases lining up with TRBD2. The CDR3 is 14 amino acids. Trimming cost V 2 bases and J 6 bases; bases outside gene matches: 1. The germline CDR1 and CDR2 sequences are SGHRS and YFSETQ. This chain's CDR3 is CASSLGTSGDTQYF. CDR3 nucleotides: TGCGCCAGCAGCTTAGGGACTAGCGGGGATACGCAGTATTTT.